These 27 T cell receptor beta chains came from one sample sequenced in a study of blood T cell repertoires in COVID-19. This table comes from immunoSEQ multiplex PCR, and its TCRdb copy is limited to in-frame clones, with some not included. Altogether some 300,000 clones are present, 80% to 90% being singletons, with the ten largest covering about 4%. Material for sequencing was PBMCs or T cells enriched from blood (not recorded which). Receptor source: a young man who had recovered from COVID-19.

The chain couples TRBV6-5 to TRBJ1-6, with 9 nucleotides matching TRBD1. CDR1 and CDR2 from the germline V gene are MNHEY and SVGAGI. Losses at the gene ends were 2 bases for V and 14 bases for J; bases not matched to a gene: 10. This CDR3 is 15 amino acids long. The CDR3, as DNA: TGTGCCAGCAGTTACGCGGGACAGGGACCTTCCACCCTCCACTTT. It yields the protein CASSYAGQGPSTLHF.

The chain has TRBV28 and TRBJ1-1; possibly TRBD1 for D (6 bases). The V end lost 6 bases, the J end lost 1 base, and 9 bases lay between the germline ends. The length of the CDR3 is 13 residues. Germline values: CDR1 MDHEN, CDR2 SYDVKM. This CDR3 reads CASREQGNTEAFF. For the CDR3, the DNA is TGTGCCAGCAGAGAACAGGGGAACACTGAAGCTTTCTTT.

This clone came up once. The chain employs TRBV25-1 and TRBJ1-6, with TRBD1 matching 8 bases. J lost 5 bases, V lost 4 bases, and 1 base had no gene match. The length of the CDR3 is 14 residues. The germline CDR1 and CDR2 sequences are MGHDK and SYGVNS. The chain's CDR3 is CASSVTGDNSPLHF. DNA of the CDR3: TGTGCCAGCAGTGTGACAGGGGATAATTCACCCCTCCACTTT.

This sequence joins TRBV5-4 and TRBJ2-1, with D perhaps TRBD1 (5 bases). V shed 4 bases and J shed 8 bases, with 13 bases lying between them. The germline gives CDR1 SGHNT, CDR2 YYREEE (reference sequence). The CDR3 is made up of 13 amino acids. DNA of the CDR3: TGTGCCAGCAGCCAGGGTAGTGTCGATGAGCAGTTCTTC. It yields the protein CASSQGSVDEQFF.

V and J are TRBV6-6 and TRBJ1-6; 7 bases are a match to TRBD1. This CDR3 spans 14 amino acids. The J segment lost 8 bases and the V segment lost 5 bases, leaving 6 bases of the junction unmatched. Looked up from germline, CDR1 is MNHNY and CDR2 is SVGAGI (reference sequence). The CDR3 coding sequence is TGTGCCAGCAGTACCAGGGGGAAGGATTCACCCCTCCACTTT. Its translation: CASSTRGKDSPLHF.

The J gene is TRBJ1-3, the V gene TRBV6-2 or TRBV6-3; the D gene is possibly TRBD1 (6 bases). V was pared by 3 bases and J by 3 bases, with 12 bases between. CDR3 length: 15 residues. Germline CDR1 MNHEY, CDR2 SVGEGT. The CDR3 loop reads CASSYGGAYGNTIYF. DNA for the CDR3: TGTGCCAGCAGTTATGGGGGCGCGTATGGAAACACCATATATTTT.

The chain uses TRBV5-1 and TRBJ1-1, with D uncertain. The CDR3 extends over 14 amino acids. V gave up 0 bases and J gave up 1 base, with 7 bases separating them. CDR1 and CDR2 from the germline V gene are SGHRS and YFSETQ. CDR3 sequence reads: CASSLVGENTEAFF. The CDR3 DNA is TGCGCCAGCAGCTTGGTAGGAGAGAACACTGAAGCTTTCTTT. Variable domain in full (rest from reference TRBV5-1 and TRBJ1-1): KAGVTQTPRYLIKTRGQQVTLSCSPISGHRSVSWYQQTPGQGLQFLFEYFSETQRNKGNFPGRFSGRQFSNSRSEMNVSTLELGDSALYLCASSLVGENTEAFFGQGTRLTVV.

This clone was observed a single time. This sequence joins TRBV18 and TRBJ2-2; TRBD2 matches at 7 bases. V gave up 3 bases and J gave up 6 bases; unmatched junction bases: 7. Germline values: CDR1 KGHSH, CDR2 LQKENI. The CDR3 runs 15 residues. CDR3 coding DNA: TGTGCCAGCTCACCTGACGTGCGGGAGTCCGGGGAGCTGTTTTTT. The encoded protein is CASSPDVRESGELFF.

The CDR3: CASSFQGAQGYGYTF. Here the CDR3 DNA reads TGTGCCAGCAGCTTTCAGGGGGCGCAGGGCTATGGCTACACCTTC. The gene calls are TRBV5-6 and TRBJ1-2; 8 bases fit TRBD1. The CDR3 consists of 15 residues. Germline lookup yields CDR1 SGHDT and CDR2 YYEEEE. V shed 2 bases and J 4 bases; nucleotides not matched to a gene: 7.

The rearrangement joins TRBV3-1 (or the pseudogene TRBV3-2) to TRBJ1-2; D call uncertain. The CDR3 is 14 amino acids. The germline V and J ends were trimmed by 3 bases and 7 bases, with 15 bases remaining between them. CDR1 is LGHDT, CDR2 YNNKEL, per germline (reference sequence). CDR3 DNA: TGTGCCAGCAGCCAGCGGACGGGATACGGTGGCTACACCTTC. This translates into CASSQRTGYGGYTF.

This sequence joins TRBV5-6 and TRBJ2-5; D is ambiguous. Per the germline V gene, CDR1 is SGHDT and CDR2 is YYEEEE. This CDR3 region has 11 residues. Trimming removed 2 bases from V and 4 bases from J, with 3 bases in between. The CDR3, as DNA: TGTGCCAGCAGCTTTCGAGAGACCCAGTACTTC. This sequence encodes CASSFRETQYF.

This chain joins TRBV5-6 and TRBJ1-3; TRBD1 is a possible D gene (6 bases). V was clipped by 5 bases and J by 4 bases, with 19 bases between them. Germline values: CDR1 SGHDT, CDR2 YYEEEE. The CDR3 is 16 amino acids. The CDR3 DNA reads as TGTGCCAGCAGATCCAGGGGAACGACGTCAGGAAACACCATATATTTT. Translating it yields CASRSRGTTSGNTIYF.

The chain joins TRBV19 to TRBJ2-4; 9 nucleotides align to TRBD1. The CDR3 contains 15 residues. Germline CDR1 reads LNHDA; CDR2 reads SQIVND (reference sequence). Trimming cost V 6 bases and J 2 bases; bases outside gene matches: 5. CDR3 DNA sequence: TGTGCCAGTAGCGGGACAGGGAGTCCCAAAAACATTCAGTACTTC. Amino acid sequence: CASSGTGSPKNIQYF.

This sequence joins TRBV4-1 and TRBJ2-7, with 7 bases aligning to TRBD1. Per the germline V gene, CDR1 is MGHRA and CDR2 is YSYEKL. The CDR3 covers 15 residues. The V segment lost 5 bases and the J segment 0 bases; nucleotides outside the gene matches: 7. The CDR3 bases are TGCGCCAGCAGCTCGGCCGGGACAGCCTCCTACGAGCAGTACTTC. Translating gives CASSSAGTASYEQYF.

J is TRBJ2-1 and V is TRBV19; 7 nucleotides match TRBD2. CDR3 size: 13 residues. From germline, CDR1 is LNHDA and CDR2 SQIVND (reference sequence). After removal of 8 bases from V and 8 bases from J, the junction contained 9 bases not matched to a gene. The CDR3 reads CASLLGGRDEQFF. CDR3 nucleotides: TGTGCCAGTCTCTTGGGGGGGAGGGATGAGCAGTTCTTC.

The chain links TRBV28 to TRBJ1-2, with 7 bases lining up with TRBD1. V dropped 2 bases and J dropped 8; count of bases not matched to a gene: 17. Germline lookup yields CDR1 MDHEN and CDR2 SYDVKM. CDR3 length: 17 residues. In nucleotides, the CDR3 is TGTGCCAGCAGTTTAATGCAAGGGGGCGCGTTTATAGAAGGCTACACCTTC. It translates to CASSLMQGGAFIEGYTF.

The J gene is TRBJ2-5, the V gene TRBV6-5; unclear D gene. Trimming took off 0 bases at V and 4 bases at J, with 15 bases between the two ends. This CDR3 contains 16 residues. Germline CDR1 and CDR2: MNHEY and SVGAGI. The CDR3 DNA sequence: TGTGCCAGCAGTTACTCGATTACCAGGCTTAGAGAGACCCAGTACTTC. This translates into CASSYSITRLRETQYF.

The genes are TRBV24-1 and TRBJ2-3; perhaps TRBD1 as D (6 bases). CDR3 length: 16 amino acids. The V gene lost 9 bases and the J gene lost 4 bases, with 22 bases spanning the gap. In germline, CDR1 is KGHDR, CDR2 SFDVKD. The CDR3 reads CATGRTAGSAADTQYF. CDR3 nucleotides: TGTGCCACCGGGCGGACAGCCGGGTCCGCCGCAGATACGCAGTATTTT.

The CDR3 region is CASKRSSGTDNQPQHF. In DNA form, the CDR3 reads TGTGCCAGTAAGCGGTCCTCCGGGACAGATAATCAGCCCCAGCATTTT. This chain uses TRBV19 with TRBJ1-5; 7 bases agree with TRBD1. Per germline, CDR1 LNHDA and CDR2 SQIVND (reference sequence). CDR3 length: 16 residues. Losses at the gene ends were 7 bases for V and 4 bases for J; bases not matched to a gene: 13.

V and J are TRBV6-2 or TRBV6-3 and TRBJ2-1; the D is unclear. CDR1 and CDR2 from the germline V gene are MNHEY and SVGEGT. Trimming took 6 bases from V and 0 from J, leaving 9 bases between them. CDR3 size: 14 residues. The CDR3 sequence: CASSRESSYNEQFF. DNA of the CDR3: TGTGCCAGCAGCCGTGAGAGCTCCTACAATGAGCAGTTCTTC.

This clone was recorded a few times. The chain recombines TRBV27 with TRBJ2-2; 10 nucleotides line up with TRBD2. This CDR3 comprises 16 residues. The junction had 6 bases not matched to a gene; V was cut back by 2 bases and J by 6 bases. The germline V gene encodes CDR1 MNHEY and CDR2 SMNVEV (reference sequence). CDR3 in amino acids: CASSLHSGGSSGELFF. The DNA of the CDR3 is TGTGCCAGCAGTTTACATAGCGGGGGGAGTTCCGGGGAGCTGTTTTTT.

This chain joins TRBV29-1 and TRBJ1-1; D perhaps matches TRBD1 (5 bases). CDR1 and CDR2 (germline): SQVTM, ANQGSEA. CDR3 size: 16 residues. V was clipped by 4 bases and J by 2 bases, with 20 bases between them. The DNA of the CDR3 is TGCAGCGTTGTTGGGCTTTCAGGGAAGAGAAACACTGAAGCTTTCTTT. Its translation is CSVVGLSGKRNTEAFF.

The chain joins TRBV21-1 to TRBJ2-6; TRBD2, the D gene given by the table, was not confirmed from the DNA. TRBV21-1 is termed a pseudogene. CDR3 length: 20 residues. CDR3 sequence: CASSYAGGGPPLAGANVLTF. CDR3 DNA sequence: TGTGCCAGCAGCTACGCGGGGGGGGGCCCCCCTCTAGCGGGGGCCAACGTCCTGACTTTC.

The chain is built from TRBV6-2 or TRBV6-3 and TRBJ1-5; 7 bases align to TRBD1. V was pared by 6 bases and J by 5 bases, with 7 bases of the junction left unmatched. Germline V lookup: CDR1 MNHEY, CDR2 SVGEGT. The CDR3 length is 14 residues. The CDR3 region has the DNA TGTGCCAGCAGCTTAACAGGGGTGGATCAGCCCCAGCATTTT. Encoded protein: CASSLTGVDQPQHF.

This chain uses TRBV5-1 with TRBJ1-1; 7 bases are a match to TRBD1. Germline trimming cut 4 bases from V and 3 bases from J; bases unmatched to any gene: 3. Germline CDR1 SGHRS, CDR2 YFSETQ. The CDR3 totals 13 residues. The CDR3 bases are TGCGCCAGCAGCGCGACAGGGTACACTGAAGCTTTCTTT. This sequence encodes CASSATGYTEAFF.

This chain joins TRBV27 and TRBJ1-2, with 10 bases lining up with TRBD1. The CDR3 runs 18 residues. Losses at the gene ends were 4 bases for V and 2 bases for J; bases not matched to a gene: 13. From germline, CDR1 is MNHEY and CDR2 SMNVEV (reference sequence). The CDR3 coding sequence is TGTGCCAGCAGTTCCCAAACCATGCGACAGGGGGCCAACTATGGCTACACCTTC. Its protein is CASSSQTMRQGANYGYTF.

The CDR3, as DNA: TGCGCCAGCAGCAGGGACCCCGGGACAGCGGACTTGGGCTATGGCTACACCTTC. Residues: CASSRDPGTADLGYGYTF. The chain combines TRBV5-1 with TRBJ1-2; TRBD1 aligns across 7 bases. The V gene end was trimmed by 4 bases and the J gene end by 4 bases; junction bases not matched to a gene: 19. CDR1 and CDR2 (germline): SGHRS, YFSETQ. This CDR3 has 18 residues.